The 7 T cell receptor beta chains reported below all come from one sample, sequenced in a study of vaccination and CD4 T cells after COVID-19. Once obtained from cultured CD4+ T cells, the DNA was sequenced using the Oncomine TCR Beta short-read assay. From cultured CD4+ T cells, genomic DNA was extracted. TCRdb independently ran MiXCR on the PCR reads; one entry per CDR3 protein. The data contain fewer than 7,500 distinct CDR3 sequences, 35% of them singletons. Treatment of the sample: approximately 9-day PBMC culture with coronavirus spike peptide pools or control peptides (ViraFEST assay). The unexposed donor provided CD4+ T cells, which were taken before the COVID-19 pandemic (2011-2018). These receptors are not linked to any known antigen. Sequenced: CD4+ T cells from blood, cultured in vitro. The receptor set was obtained from a human donor in good health.

The chain has TRBV4-3 and TRBJ2-7; D not certain. With 2 bases removed from V and 2 bases from J, the gap between germline ends came to 7 bases. This CDR3 has 13 residues. Germline V gene data show CDR1 as LGHNA and CDR2 as YSLEER. CDR3 sequence reads: CASSQWAAYEQYF. CDR3 sequence (DNA): TGCGCCAGCAGCCAATGGGCCGCCTACGAGCAGTACTTC.

The chain links TRBV19 to TRBJ1-1; unclear D gene. The CDR3 is made up of 15 amino acids. V was trimmed by 5 bases and J by 5 bases, leaving 18 bases between them. CDR1 is LNHDA and CDR2 is SQIVND in the germline V gene (reference sequence). CDR3 DNA sequence: TGTGCCAGTAGTCCCCCCGGCCTCGGCGGGACTGAAGCTTTCTTT. It encodes CASSPPGLGGTEAFF.

V gene TRBV24-1 combines with J gene TRBJ2-1; D remains unclear. Per germline, CDR1 KGHDR and CDR2 SFDVKD. The V and J ends lost 2 bases and 0 bases respectively, with 10 bases between them. The CDR3 has 16 amino acids. CDR3 coding DNA: TGTGCCACCAGTGATTCTGCGGCAGTCTCCTACAATGAGCAGTTCTTC. Its translation: CATSDSAAVSYNEQFF.

This clonotype has more than one count but fewer than ten. The chain carries TRBV7-9 and TRBJ2-2; no clear D gene. The V end was cut by 3 bases, the J end by 7 bases, with 9 bases between. Germline CDR1 SEHNR, CDR2 FQNEAQ (reference sequence). The CDR3 length is 13 residues. The CDR3 DNA reads as TGTGCCAGCAGCTTCTCGACAAGCGGGGAGCTGTTTTTT. Its protein product is CASSFSTSGELFF.

This clonotype came up a few times. The chain uses TRBV7-2 and TRBJ2-2; 7 nucleotides match TRBD2. The J segment lost 8 bases and the V segment lost 1 base, leaving 7 bases of the junction unmatched. The CDR3 extends over 15 amino acids. Looked up from germline, CDR1 is SGHTA and CDR2 is FQGNSA. CDR3 bases: TGTGCCAGCAGCTTAGTGGGGACTAATCTTGGGGAGCTGTTTTTT. This encodes CASSLVGTNLGELFF.

The V gene is TRBV7-3, the J gene TRBJ2-7; 10 nucleotides align to TRBD1. The CDR3 is made up of 14 amino acids. The germline gives CDR1 SGHTA, CDR2 FQGTGA. Losses at the gene ends were 2 bases for V and 4 bases for J; bases not matched to a gene: 2. The CDR3 here is CASSLGDRGYEQYF. The CDR3 DNA is TGTGCCAGCAGCTTAGGGGACAGGGGATACGAGCAGTACTTC.

This clonotype was seen more than once but under ten times. Here the CDR3 reads CSVEGSAGETQYF. CDR3 nucleotide sequence: TGCAGTGTAGAGGGAAGCGCGGGAGAGACCCAGTACTTC. The chain is built from TRBV20-1 and TRBJ2-5, with D possibly matching TRBD2 (5 bases). The CDR3 is 13 amino acids. Trimming pared 7 bases from V and 4 bases from J, leaving 16 bases between. CDR1 is DFQATT, CDR2 SNEGSKA, per germline (reference sequence).